The 14 T cell receptor beta chains presented below share a single source sample, sequenced in a study of T cells expressing NK-cell markers (dated by TCRdb to the early 2020s). The method was 5' RACE. The listed sequencing device is Illumina HiSeq 2000. Following TCRdb reprocessing, every CDR3 protein sequence forms one entry, and DNA is not provided. The table for this sample records 500,000 to 700,000 distinct CDR3 sequences. 3% to 4.5% of the sample comes from the top ten. The sample consisted of blood T cells: a sorted CD56 or NKG2C T cell subset, CD4+ or CD8+ T cells, or bulk PBMC T cells (not recorded which). Source of these receptors: a man younger than 30 in good health. Donor details come from another sample of the same person, matched by shared clones.

The chain joins TRBV4-2 to TRBJ2-3; TCRdb reports TRBD2, a call that lacks DNA to check it against. This CDR3 is built from 15 residues. Looked up from germline, CDR1 is LGHNA and CDR2 is YNFKEQ. The CDR3: CASSQGSGREDTQYF.

The chain carries TRBV5-1 and TRBJ2-5; no DNA is available, so the TRBD2 call from TCRdb remains unchecked. The CDR3 extends over 15 amino acids. The germline V gene encodes CDR1 SGHRS and CDR2 YFSETQ. The CDR3 region is CASSRSGGGEETQYF.

The chain combines TRBV9 with TRBJ2-4; TCRdb indicates TRBD1, and absent DNA this call remains unverified. This CDR3 has 16 residues. Germline values: CDR1 SGDLS, CDR2 YYNGEE. CDR3 in amino acids: CASSPGGVKAKNIQYF.

The chain links TRBV7-8 to TRBJ2-3; as DNA is missing, the TRBD2 call by TCRdb cannot be tested. The CDR3 is 15 residues long. In germline, CDR1 is SGHVS, CDR2 FQNEAQ. CDR3 amino acids: CASSLLAGGRDTQYF.

The chain links TRBV4-1 to TRBJ2-1. Germline CDR1 is MGHRA and CDR2 is YSYEKL. The CDR3 has 15 amino acids. This chain's CDR3 is CASSQPETLTNEQFF.

The chain employs TRBV6-1 and TRBJ2-7; no DNA is available, so the TRBD1 call from TCRdb remains unchecked. The germline CDR1 and CDR2 sequences are MNHNS and SASEGT. This CDR3 is 14 amino acids long. The CDR3 sequence is CASSRNQQGYEQYF.

This chain connects TRBV28 to TRBJ2-3; TCRdb lists TRBD1, though no DNA is available to test this call. This CDR3 is built from 12 residues. The V gene's germline CDR1 is MDHEN and CDR2 SYDVKM. The CDR3 protein is CASSWGWDTQYF.

The rearrangement joins TRBV5-1 to TRBJ2-7; the TCRdb D gene call, TRBD1, has no DNA to confirm it. The length of the CDR3 is 14 residues. Germline CDR1 and CDR2: SGHRS and YFSETQ. The CDR3 here is CASSRTGAQYEQYF.

The chain joins TRBV18 to TRBJ2-7; TCRdb proposes TRBD1, but this gene call is untestable without DNA. The CDR3 contains 14 residues. The germline CDR1 and CDR2 sequences are KGHSH and LQKENI. The CDR3 sequence: CASSRDRGTNEQYF.

The J gene is TRBJ2-2, the V gene TRBV18. The CDR3 spans 16 residues. Germline values: CDR1 KGHSH, CDR2 LQKENI. The CDR3 sequence: CASSPTGTPSTGELFF.

The chain uses TRBV5-1 and TRBJ2-1; lacking DNA, the TRBD2 call made by TCRdb goes unchecked. Per germline, CDR1 SGHRS and CDR2 YFSETQ. The CDR3 length is 14 residues. CDR3 loop: CASSRASVLDEQFF.

The chain links TRBV7-8 to TRBJ2-6; there is no DNA to check the TCRdb D call of TRBD2. CDR1 is SGHVS and CDR2 is FQNEAQ in the germline V gene. The CDR3 consists of 17 residues. CDR3 loop: CASSWNSPLSGANVLTF.

V and J are TRBV7-9 and TRBJ1-6; with no DNA, the TCRdb D assignment of TRBD1 cannot be verified. The length of the CDR3 is 14 residues. CDR1 is SEHNR, CDR2 FQNEAQ, per germline (reference sequence). CDR3 protein: CASSLDRVGSPLHF.

The V gene is TRBV24-1, the J gene TRBJ2-5; TCRdb picks TRBD1, but there is no DNA to check that call. The germline gives CDR1 KGHDR, CDR2 SFDVKD. This CDR3 region has 15 residues. The CDR3 loop is CATSDPRDPKETQYF.